This T cell receptor (beta chain) is drawn from a study of blood T cell repertoires in COVID-19 (dated by TCRdb to 2019 to 2021). Regarding the research as a whole: Collaborator samples came from the United States, Italy and Spain and covered acute and convalescent phases of COVID-19. A de-identified subject ID, COVID-19 status, age in years and sex were almost always included in the sample metadata. Where available, HLA class I and class II types were taken from metadata supplied by the sample provider and were not determined by assay-based typing. The samples were drawn from the first 160 participants of the ongoing ImmuneRACE study and from under 1,500 subjects provided by 6 global collaborators. The material from the prospective study consisted of cDNA or gDNA derived from T cells, B-cell-depleted T cells, or PBMCs. The repertoires were released in a freely available public database intended as a resource for research on the immune response to SARS-CoV-2. Deeply sampled blood TCRbeta repertoires from subjects exposed to, actively infected with, or recovered from COVID-19 were included in the dataset. What the work shows at the level of the full study, not this receptor alone: The quantity of clinical and demographic metadata differed by source and by participant and was supplied without curation.

Participants in the prospective study were aged roughly 18 to 95 years, lived in 20 to 25 United States geographic areas, and enrolled through a virtual design. In the prospective study, participants were assigned to cohorts based on the clinical history participants reported in a screening survey and a study questionnaire. In the prospective study, mobile phlebotomists collected whole blood, serum and a nasopharyngeal or oropharyngeal swab from each participant. Over an approximately 2-month period, participants in the prospective study had the option of providing additional blood draws and questionnaires. Prospective study blood samples were shipped either frozen or at room temperature before DNA extraction. Counted from cysteine to phenylalanine, this CDR3 has 18 amino acids. Kept here is only the CDR3 DNA, which spans 54 bases and is read in frame from base 1. Unmatched junction bases come to 16, with V trimmed by 6 bases and J by 3 bases. From a lookup of the germline V gene (reference sequence), CDR1 and CDR2 are LNHDA and SQIVND.

TCRbeta CDR3 regions were amplified from genomic DNA by means of the immunoSEQ Assay, a bias-controlled multiplex PCR. The authors processed their data as follows. Within the assay, amplification of reference gene primers was used to estimate how many nucleated cells each sample contained. Sequence reads were collapsed and filtered to measure the absolute abundance of every unique TCRbeta CDR3 rearrangement. For each sample, productive Simpson clonality was calculated as the square root of Simpson's diversity index across productive rearrangements. The table comes from immuneACCESS by way of TCRdb, which keeps in-frame sequences with V and J called. Part of the clones is missing from these tables; in studies checked, under half for an unresolved V gene and the rest for unknown reasons. That table supplies the V and J calls and clone size; D and trimming were determined from the DNA. This sample is represented by around 200,000 clones; approximately 85% of them were singletons. The biggest ten clones account for about 6% of the sample.

Comments on this clone: It lacks a known antigen. No much larger clone exists at a distance of one base, and base qualities are not known.

This receptor was obtained from a man aged 40-49 years with acute COVID-19. The rearrangement combines TRBV19 with TRBJ2-2, with 7 middle bases fitting TRBD1. Source material: PBMCs or T cells enriched from blood (not recorded which). The CDR3 loop reads CASSHRQGILLDTGELFF. The DNA sequence is TGTGCCAGTAGCCACAGACAGGGAATTCTTCTGGACACCGGGGAGCTGTTTTTT.